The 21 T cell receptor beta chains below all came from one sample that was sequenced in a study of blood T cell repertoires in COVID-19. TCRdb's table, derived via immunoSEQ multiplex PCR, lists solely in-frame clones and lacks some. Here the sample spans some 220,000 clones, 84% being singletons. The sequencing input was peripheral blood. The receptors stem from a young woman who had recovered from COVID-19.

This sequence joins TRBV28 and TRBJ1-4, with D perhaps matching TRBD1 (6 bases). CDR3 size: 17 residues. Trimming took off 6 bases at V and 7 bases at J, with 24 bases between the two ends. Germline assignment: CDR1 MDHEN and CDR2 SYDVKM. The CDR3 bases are TGTGCCAGCAGCCAAAGGGGTAGACAGGTTTCGGGTGAAAAACTGTTTTTT. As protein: CASSQRGRQVSGEKLFF. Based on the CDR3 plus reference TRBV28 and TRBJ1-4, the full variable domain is DVKVTQSSRYLVKRTGEKVFLECVQDMDHENMFWYRQDPGLGLRLIYFSYDVKMKEKGDIPEGYSVSREKKERFSLILESASTNQTSMYLCASSQRGRQVSGEKLFFGSGTQLSVL.

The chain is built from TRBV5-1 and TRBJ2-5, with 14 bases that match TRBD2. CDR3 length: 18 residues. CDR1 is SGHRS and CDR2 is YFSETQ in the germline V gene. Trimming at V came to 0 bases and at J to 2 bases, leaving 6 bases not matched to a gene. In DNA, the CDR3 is TGCGCCAGCAGCTTGGGCGGACTAGCGGGAGGAGTACAAGAGACCCAGTACTTC. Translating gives CASSLGGLAGGVQETQYF. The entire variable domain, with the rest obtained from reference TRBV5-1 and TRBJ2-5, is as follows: KAGVTQTPRYLIKTRGQQVTLSCSPISGHRSVSWYQQTPGQGLQFLFEYFSETQRNKGNFPGRFSGRQFSNSRSEMNVSTLELGDSALYLCASSLGGLAGGVQETQYFGPGTRLLVL.

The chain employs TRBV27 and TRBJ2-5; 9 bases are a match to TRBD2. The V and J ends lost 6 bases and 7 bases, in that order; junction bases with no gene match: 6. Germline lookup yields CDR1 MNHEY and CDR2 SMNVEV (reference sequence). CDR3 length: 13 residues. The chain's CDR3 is CASRVELAGTQYF. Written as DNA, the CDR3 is TGTGCCAGCAGGGTGGAACTAGCGGGGACCCAGTACTTC.

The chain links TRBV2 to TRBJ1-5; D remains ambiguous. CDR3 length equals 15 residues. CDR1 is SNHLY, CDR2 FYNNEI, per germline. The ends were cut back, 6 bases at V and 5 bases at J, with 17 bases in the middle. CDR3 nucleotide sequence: TGTGCCAGCAGAATCGACGGAGGGCTAGATCAGCCCCAGCATTTT. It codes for CASRIDGGLDQPQHF.

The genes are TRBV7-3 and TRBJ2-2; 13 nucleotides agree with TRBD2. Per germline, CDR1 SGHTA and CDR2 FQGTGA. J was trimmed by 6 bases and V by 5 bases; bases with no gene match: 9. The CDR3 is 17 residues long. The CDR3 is CASSPHEGLAGAGELFF. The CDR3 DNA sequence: TGTGCCAGCAGCCCCCACGAAGGACTAGCGGGAGCCGGGGAGCTGTTTTTT. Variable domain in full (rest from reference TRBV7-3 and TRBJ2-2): GAGVSQTPSNKVTEKGKYVELRCDPISGHTALYWYRQSLGQGPEFLIYFQGTGAADDSGLPNDRFFAVRPEGSVSTLKIQRTERGDSAVYLCASSPHEGLAGAGELFFGEGSRLTVL.

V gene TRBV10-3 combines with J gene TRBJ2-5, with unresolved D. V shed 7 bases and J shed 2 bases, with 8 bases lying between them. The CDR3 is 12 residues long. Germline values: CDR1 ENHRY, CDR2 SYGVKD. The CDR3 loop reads CAIKNRQETQYF. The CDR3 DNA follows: TGTGCCATCAAGAACAGACAAGAGACCCAGTACTTC.

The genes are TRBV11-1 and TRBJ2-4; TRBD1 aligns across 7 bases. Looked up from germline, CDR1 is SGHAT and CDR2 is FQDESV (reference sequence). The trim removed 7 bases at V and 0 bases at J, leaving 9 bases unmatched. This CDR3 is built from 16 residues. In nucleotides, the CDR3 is TGTGCCAGCACGCCGAGGACAGGATTAGCCAAAAACATTCAGTACTTC. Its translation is CASTPRTGLAKNIQYF.

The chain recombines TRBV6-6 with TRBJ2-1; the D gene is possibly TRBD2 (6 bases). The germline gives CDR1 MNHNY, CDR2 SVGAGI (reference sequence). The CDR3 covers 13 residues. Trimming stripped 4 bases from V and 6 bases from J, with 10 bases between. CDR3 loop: CASSSDGGNEQFF. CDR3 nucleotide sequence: TGTGCCAGCAGTTCGGACGGGGGCAATGAGCAGTTCTTC.

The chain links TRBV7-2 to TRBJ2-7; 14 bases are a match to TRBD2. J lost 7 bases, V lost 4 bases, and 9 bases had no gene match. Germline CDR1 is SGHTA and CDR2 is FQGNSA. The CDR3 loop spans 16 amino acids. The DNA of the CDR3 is TGTGCCAGCAGCTCAGGACTAGCGGGAGGTATGGGGGAGCAGTACTTC. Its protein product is CASSSGLAGGMGEQYF.

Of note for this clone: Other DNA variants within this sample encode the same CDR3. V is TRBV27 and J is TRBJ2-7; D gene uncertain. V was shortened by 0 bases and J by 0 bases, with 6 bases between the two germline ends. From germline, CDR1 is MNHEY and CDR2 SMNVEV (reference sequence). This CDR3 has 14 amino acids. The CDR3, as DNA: TGTGCCAGCAGTTTATCGCCTAGCTCCTACGAGCAGTACTTC. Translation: CASSLSPSSYEQYF.

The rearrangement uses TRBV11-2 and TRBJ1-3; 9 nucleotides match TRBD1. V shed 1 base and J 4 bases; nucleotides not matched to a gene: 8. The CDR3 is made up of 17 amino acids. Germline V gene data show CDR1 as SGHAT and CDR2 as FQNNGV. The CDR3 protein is CASSLGHRGRKGNTIYF. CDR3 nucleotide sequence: TGTGCCAGCAGCTTAGGACACAGGGGGCGCAAAGGAAACACCATATATTTT.

The CDR3 region is CASSLQGRGNSPLHF. In DNA, the CDR3 is TGTGCCAGCAGTTTACAGGGGCGAGGCAATTCACCCCTCCACTTT. J is TRBJ1-6 and V is TRBV11-2, with TRBD1 matching 7 bases. There are 15 residues in the CDR3. Germline V gene data show CDR1 as SGHAT and CDR2 as FQNNGV. Germline trimming cut 6 bases from V and 7 bases from J; bases unmatched to any gene: 9.

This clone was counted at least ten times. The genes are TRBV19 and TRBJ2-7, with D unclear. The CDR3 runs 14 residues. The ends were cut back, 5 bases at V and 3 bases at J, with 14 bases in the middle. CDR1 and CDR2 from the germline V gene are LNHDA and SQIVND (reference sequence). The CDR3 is CASSAQVLDYEQYF. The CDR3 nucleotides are TGTGCCAGTAGTGCCCAGGTGTTGGACTACGAGCAGTACTTC.

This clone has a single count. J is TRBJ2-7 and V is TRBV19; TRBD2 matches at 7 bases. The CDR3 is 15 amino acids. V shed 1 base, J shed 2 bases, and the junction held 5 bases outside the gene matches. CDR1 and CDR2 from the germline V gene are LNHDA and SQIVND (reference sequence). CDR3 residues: CASSIGGAGTYEQYF. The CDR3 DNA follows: TGTGCCAGTAGTATAGGTGGAGCGGGGACCTACGAGCAGTACTTC.

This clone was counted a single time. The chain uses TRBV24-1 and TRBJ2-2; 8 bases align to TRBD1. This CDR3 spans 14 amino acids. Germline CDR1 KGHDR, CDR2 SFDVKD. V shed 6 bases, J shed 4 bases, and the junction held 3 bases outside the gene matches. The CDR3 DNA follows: TGTGCCACCAGTATAACAGGGGGCACCGGGGAGCTGTTTTTT. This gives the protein CATSITGGTGELFF.

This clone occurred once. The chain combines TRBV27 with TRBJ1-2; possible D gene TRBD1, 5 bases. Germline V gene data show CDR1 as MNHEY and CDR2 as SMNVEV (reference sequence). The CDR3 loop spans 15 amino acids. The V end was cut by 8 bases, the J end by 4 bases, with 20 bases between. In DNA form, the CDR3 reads TGTGCCAGCCAACCAGTTGTAGGGGCGACCTATGGCTACACCTTC. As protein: CASQPVVGATYGYTF.

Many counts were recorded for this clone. The CDR3 DNA sequence: TGTGCCAGCAGTCCGGCCAGGGCAGGGCTTCTCAGGGACTATGGCTACACCTTC. It is translated as CASSPARAGLLRDYGYTF. The rearrangement uses TRBV7-8 and TRBJ1-2; D is perhaps TRBD1 (5 bases). The V end lost 6 bases, the J end lost 3 bases, and 26 bases lay between the germline ends. This CDR3 is built from 18 residues. CDR1 and CDR2 (germline): SGHVS, FQNEAQ.

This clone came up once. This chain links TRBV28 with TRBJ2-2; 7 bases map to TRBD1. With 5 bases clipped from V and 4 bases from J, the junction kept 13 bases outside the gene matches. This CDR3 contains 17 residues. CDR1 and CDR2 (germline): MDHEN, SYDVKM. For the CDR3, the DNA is TGTGCCAGCAGTCCCCCAACAGGGGTGATAGGCACCGGGGAGCTGTTTTTT. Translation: CASSPPTGVIGTGELFF.

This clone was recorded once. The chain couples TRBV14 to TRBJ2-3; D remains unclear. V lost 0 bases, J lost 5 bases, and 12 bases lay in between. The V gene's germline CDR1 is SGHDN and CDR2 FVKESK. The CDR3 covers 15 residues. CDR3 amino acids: CASSQDRRRKDTQYF. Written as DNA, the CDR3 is TGTGCCAGCAGCCAAGATAGGAGACGGAAAGATACGCAGTATTTT.

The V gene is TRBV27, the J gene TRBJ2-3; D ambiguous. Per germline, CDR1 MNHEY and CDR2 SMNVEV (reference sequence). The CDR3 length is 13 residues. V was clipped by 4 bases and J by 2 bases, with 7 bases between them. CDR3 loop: CASSSTYTDTQYF. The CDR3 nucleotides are TGTGCCAGCAGTTCCACATACACAGATACGCAGTATTTT.

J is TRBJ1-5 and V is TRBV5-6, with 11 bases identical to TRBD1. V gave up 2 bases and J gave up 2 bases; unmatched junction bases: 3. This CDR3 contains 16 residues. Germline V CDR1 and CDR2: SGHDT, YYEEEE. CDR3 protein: CASSFWDRGGNQPQHF. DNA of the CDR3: TGTGCCAGCAGCTTCTGGGACAGGGGGGGCAATCAGCCCCAGCATTTT.